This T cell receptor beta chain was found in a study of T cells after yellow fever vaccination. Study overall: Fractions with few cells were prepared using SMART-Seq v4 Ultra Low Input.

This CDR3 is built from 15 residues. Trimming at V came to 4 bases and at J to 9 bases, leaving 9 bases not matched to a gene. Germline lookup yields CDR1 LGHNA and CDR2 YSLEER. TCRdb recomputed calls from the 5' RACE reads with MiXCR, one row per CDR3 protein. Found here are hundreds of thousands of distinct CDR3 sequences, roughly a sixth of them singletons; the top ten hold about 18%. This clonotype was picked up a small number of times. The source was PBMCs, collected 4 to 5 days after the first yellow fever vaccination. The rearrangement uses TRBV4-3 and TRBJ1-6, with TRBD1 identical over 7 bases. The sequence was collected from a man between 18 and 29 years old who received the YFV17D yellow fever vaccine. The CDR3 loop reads CASSLRQGMSSPLHF. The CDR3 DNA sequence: TGCGCCAGCAGCCTAAGACAGGGTATGAGTTCACCCCTCCACTTT.